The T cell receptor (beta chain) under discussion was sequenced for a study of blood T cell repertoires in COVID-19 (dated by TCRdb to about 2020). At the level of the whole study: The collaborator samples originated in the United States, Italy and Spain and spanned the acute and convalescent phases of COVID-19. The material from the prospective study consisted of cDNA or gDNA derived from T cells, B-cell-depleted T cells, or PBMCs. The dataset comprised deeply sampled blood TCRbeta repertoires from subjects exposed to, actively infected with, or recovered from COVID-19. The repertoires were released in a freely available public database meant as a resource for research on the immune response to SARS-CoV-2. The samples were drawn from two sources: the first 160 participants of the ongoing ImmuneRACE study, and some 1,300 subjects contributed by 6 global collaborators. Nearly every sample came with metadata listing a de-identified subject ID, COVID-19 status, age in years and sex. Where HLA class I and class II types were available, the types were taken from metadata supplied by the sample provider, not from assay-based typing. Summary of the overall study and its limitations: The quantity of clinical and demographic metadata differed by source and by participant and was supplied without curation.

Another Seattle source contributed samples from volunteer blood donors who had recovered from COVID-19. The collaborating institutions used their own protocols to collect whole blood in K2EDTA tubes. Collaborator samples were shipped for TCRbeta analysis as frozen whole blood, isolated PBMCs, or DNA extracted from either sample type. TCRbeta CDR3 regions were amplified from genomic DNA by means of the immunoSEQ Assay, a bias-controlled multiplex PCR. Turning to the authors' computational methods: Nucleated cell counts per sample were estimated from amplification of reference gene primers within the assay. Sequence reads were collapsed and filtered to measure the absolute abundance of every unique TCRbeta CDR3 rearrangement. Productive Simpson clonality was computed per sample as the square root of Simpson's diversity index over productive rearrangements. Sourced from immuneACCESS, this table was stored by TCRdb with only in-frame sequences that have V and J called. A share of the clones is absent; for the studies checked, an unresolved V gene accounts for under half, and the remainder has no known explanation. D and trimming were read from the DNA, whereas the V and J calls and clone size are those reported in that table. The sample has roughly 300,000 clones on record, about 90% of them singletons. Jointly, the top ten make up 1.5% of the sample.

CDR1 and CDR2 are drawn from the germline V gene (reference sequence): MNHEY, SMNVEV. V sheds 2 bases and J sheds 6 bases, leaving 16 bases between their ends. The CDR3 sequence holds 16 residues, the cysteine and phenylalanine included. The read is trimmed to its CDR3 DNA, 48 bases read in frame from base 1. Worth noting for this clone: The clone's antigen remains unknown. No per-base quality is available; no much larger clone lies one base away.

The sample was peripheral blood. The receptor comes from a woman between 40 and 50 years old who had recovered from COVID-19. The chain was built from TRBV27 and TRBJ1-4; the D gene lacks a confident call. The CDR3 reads CASSLVYSTVYEKLFF. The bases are TGTGCCAGCAGTTTAGTTTACTCAACAGTATATGAAAAACTGTTTTTT.